This TCR beta chain was captured by sequencing in a study of T cell responses to AZD1222 COVID-19 vaccine. Study results and limitations: Possibly, clonal diversity was underestimated; donors were largely white British and included more females.

The CDR3 is 13 amino acids. V was trimmed by 6 bases and J by 7 bases, leaving 12 bases between them. CDR1 is MNHEY and CDR2 is SVGEGT in the germline V gene. Data came from immunoSEQ multiplex PCR; TCRdb stores just in-frame clones and leaves some out. The table has approximately 120,000 clones, roughly 89% seen once. As for this clone: Its antigen remains unidentified.

This receptor was taken from an adult in good health. This specimen was peripheral blood, taken on day 0 of AZD1222 vaccination. The chain uses TRBV6-2 or TRBV6-3 and TRBJ2-2; no firm D call. The CDR3 region is CASSKALFGELFF. In DNA, the CDR3 is TGTGCCAGCAGCAAAGCACTATTCGGGGAGCTGTTTTTT.